The following is a T cell receptor beta chain sequence with its context. CD45RO-negative, CCR7-selected cells formed the naive CD8 fraction, which excluded terminally differentiated effector memory CD45RA+ cells. Germline-derived CDR1 and CDR2 are SNHLY and FYNNEI. This CDR3 comprises 11 residues. The V and J ends lost 6 bases and 13 bases respectively, with 13 bases between them. Sequencing used immunoSEQ multiplex PCR; TCRdb keeps in-frame clones, though not all of them. The data show about 2.2 million clones, approximately 94% seen once. The source of the sample is a study of shared clonotypes between healthy human individuals.

The receptor was derived from a man aged 18 to 30 in good health. Some clones in this sample may be carry-over from other donors' samples. The rearrangement links TRBV2 to TRBJ2-4; D is possibly TRBD1 (5 bases). The specimen sequenced was naive CD8+ T cells from PBMCs. The CDR3 here is CASRGAQGQYF. CDR3 DNA sequence: TGTGCCAGCAGAGGGGCACAAGGGCAGTACTTC. The variable domain in full, completed from reference TRBV2 and TRBJ2-4, reads EPEVTQTPSHQVTQMGQEVILRCVPISNHLYFYWYRQILGQKVEFLVSFYNNEISEKSEIFDDQFSVERPDGSNFTLKIRSTKLEDSAMYFCASRGAQGQYFGAGTRLSVL.